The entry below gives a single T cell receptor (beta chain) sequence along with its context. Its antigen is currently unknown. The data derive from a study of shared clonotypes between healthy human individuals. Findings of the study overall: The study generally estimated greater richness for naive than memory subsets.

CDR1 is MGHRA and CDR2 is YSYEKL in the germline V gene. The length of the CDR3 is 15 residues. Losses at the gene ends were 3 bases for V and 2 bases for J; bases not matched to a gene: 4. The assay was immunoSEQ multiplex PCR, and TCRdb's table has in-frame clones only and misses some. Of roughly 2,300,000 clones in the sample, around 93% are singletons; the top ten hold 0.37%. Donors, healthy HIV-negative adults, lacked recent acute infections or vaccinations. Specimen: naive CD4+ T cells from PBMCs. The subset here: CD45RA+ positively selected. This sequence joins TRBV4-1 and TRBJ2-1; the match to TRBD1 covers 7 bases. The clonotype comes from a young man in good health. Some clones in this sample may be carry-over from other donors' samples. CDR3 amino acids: CASSQTGLTYNEQFF. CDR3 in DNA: TGCGCCAGCAGCCAGACAGGGCTAACCTACAATGAGCAGTTCTTC.